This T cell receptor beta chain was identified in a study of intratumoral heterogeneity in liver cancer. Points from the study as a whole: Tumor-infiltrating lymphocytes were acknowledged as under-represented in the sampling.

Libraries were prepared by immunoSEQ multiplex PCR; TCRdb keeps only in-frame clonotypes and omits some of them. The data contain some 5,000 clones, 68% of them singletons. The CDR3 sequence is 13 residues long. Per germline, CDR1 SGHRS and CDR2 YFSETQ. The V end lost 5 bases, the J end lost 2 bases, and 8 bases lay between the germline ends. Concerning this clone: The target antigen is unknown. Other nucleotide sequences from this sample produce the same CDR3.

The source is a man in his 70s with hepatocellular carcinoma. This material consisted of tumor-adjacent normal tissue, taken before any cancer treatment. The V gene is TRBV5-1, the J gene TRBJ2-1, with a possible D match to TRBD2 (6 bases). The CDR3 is CASRGEAYNEQFF. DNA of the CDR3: TGCGCCAGCAGGGGGGAGGCCTACAATGAGCAGTTCTTC.